Presented here are 21 T cell receptor beta chains from one specimen sequenced in a study of type 1 regulatory T cells. TCRdb independently ran MiXCR on the reads; one entry per CDR3 protein. This sample carries approximately 90,000 distinct CDR3 sequences, 25% to 40% of them seen once, and the ten largest clones take about 2%. Sequences were obtained from CD4+ T cells, either the whole sample or a sorted fraction (not recorded which). Source of these receptors: a human donor in good health.

The rearrangement uses TRBV20-1 and TRBJ2-7; D is ambiguous. V was shortened by 6 bases and J by 3 bases, with 12 bases between the two germline ends. The CDR3 is made up of 12 amino acids. The germline CDR1 and CDR2 sequences are DFQATT and SNEGSKA (reference sequence). CDR3 sequence: CSASEGYYEQYF. CDR3 sequence (DNA): TGCAGTGCATCCGAAGGGTACTACGAGCAGTACTTC.

V gene TRBV5-1 combines with J gene TRBJ2-7; TRBD2 might be the D (6 bases). Trimming stripped 0 bases from V and 3 bases from J, with 7 bases between. CDR1 and CDR2 (germline): SGHRS, YFSETQ. This CDR3 has 13 residues. The CDR3 nucleotides are TGCGCCAGCAGCTTGGGACTAGTCTACGAGCAGTACTTC. Translating gives CASSLGLVYEQYF.

The chain carries TRBV25-1 and TRBJ2-2, with 7 nucleotides matching TRBD1. Germline-derived CDR1 and CDR2 are MGHDK and SYGVNS. The CDR3 covers 16 residues. V lost 2 bases and J lost 3; bases outside the gene matches: 6. The DNA for the CDR3 is TGTGCCAGCAGTGAACCCCAGGGGGTCTACACCGGGGAGCTGTTTTTT. This sequence encodes CASSEPQGVYTGELFF.

The rearrangement links TRBV29-1 to TRBJ1-4, with TRBD1 as a possible D gene (6 bases). The CDR3 extends over 16 amino acids. The V gene lost 4 bases and the J gene lost 0 bases, with 15 bases spanning the gap. Per germline, CDR1 SQVTM and CDR2 ANQGSEA. This CDR3 is CSVAGGTPATNEKLFF. Written as DNA, the CDR3 is TGCAGCGTTGCTGGGGGCACCCCAGCAACTAATGAAAAACTGTTTTTT.

V and J are TRBV15 and TRBJ1-5; 7 bases fit TRBD1. Germline trimming cut 3 bases from V and 0 bases from J; bases unmatched to any gene: 8. The CDR3 covers 17 residues. The V gene's germline CDR1 is LNHNV and CDR2 YYDKDF (reference sequence). The CDR3 here is CATSRQQGKGSNQPQHF. As DNA, the CDR3 is TGTGCCACCAGCAGGCAACAGGGGAAGGGTAGCAATCAGCCCCAGCATTTT. Full variable domain (outside the CDR3, taken from reference TRBV15 and TRBJ1-5): DAMVIQNPRYQVTQFGKPVTLSCSQTLNHNVMYWYQQKSSQAPKLLFHYYDKDFNNEADTPDNFQSRRPNTSFCFLDIRSPGLGDTAMYLCATSRQQGKGSNQPQHFGDGTRLSIL.

This clonotype was seen a handful of times. This chain uses TRBV19 with TRBJ2-5; D could derive from TRBD1 or TRBD2 (5 bases each). V lost 5 bases and J lost 2, with 12 bases in between. Germline loops: CDR1 LNHDA, CDR2 SQIVND (reference sequence). The CDR3 is 14 amino acids. The CDR3 sequence is CASSQPGRQETQYF. In DNA, the CDR3 is TGTGCCAGTAGTCAACCGGGACGTCAAGAGACCCAGTACTTC.

The CDR3 DNA is TGTGCCAGCAGCCACCCGATAGCGGCTAACACCGGGGAGCTGTTTTTT. This sequence encodes CASSHPIAANTGELFF. The V gene is TRBV3-1, the J gene TRBJ2-2; D is perhaps TRBD2 (6 bases). Germline CDR1 and CDR2: LGHDT and YNNKEL (reference sequence). The CDR3 contains 16 residues. The V end lost 3 bases, the J end lost 2 bases, and 13 bases lay between the germline ends.

The CDR3 protein is CASFLADQETQYF. In nucleotides, the CDR3 is TGTGCCAGCTTTCTAGCGGACCAAGAGACCCAGTACTTC. J is TRBJ2-5 and V is TRBV7-8; 7 nucleotides agree with TRBD2. V lost 8 bases and J lost 0; bases outside the gene matches: 3. The CDR3 has 13 amino acids. The germline V gene has CDR1 SGHVS and CDR2 FQNEAQ. Combining the CDR3 with reference TRBV7-8 and TRBJ2-5 gives the whole variable domain GAGVSQSPRYKVAKRGQDVALRCDPISGHVSLFWYQQALGQGPEFLTYFQNEAQLDKSGLPSDRFFAERPEGSVSTLKIQRTQQEDSAVYLCASFLADQETQYFGPGTRLLVL.

This clonotype has a handful of counts. The genes are TRBV5-1 and TRBJ2-5; D is unresolved. Germline CDR1 and CDR2: SGHRS and YFSETQ. V lost 4 bases, J lost 2 bases, and 6 bases lay in between. There are 12 residues in the CDR3. CDR3 sequence reads: CASSIEQETQYF. In nucleotides, the CDR3 is TGCGCCAGCAGCATAGAACAAGAGACCCAGTACTTC.

This clonotype was picked up a small number of times. The V and J genes are TRBV7-2 and TRBJ2-3; no clear D gene. Germline lookup yields CDR1 SGHTA and CDR2 FQGNSA. The CDR3 runs to 13 residues. V was shortened by 0 bases and J by 11 bases, with 12 bases between the two germline ends. The DNA of the CDR3 is TGTGCCAGCAGCTTAGCTACGCCGCCGGGGCAGTATTTT. It encodes CASSLATPPGQYF.

The rearrangement links TRBV20-1 to TRBJ2-7; TRBD1 matches 7 bases. The CDR3 has 11 residues. Germline values: CDR1 DFQATT, CDR2 SNEGSKA (reference sequence). The junction had 10 bases not matched to a gene; V was cut back by 5 bases and J by 12 bases. CDR3 region: CSAFGQEVPYF. The CDR3 region has the DNA TGCAGTGCTTTTGGACAGGAGGTTCCGTACTTC.

The sample holds a few counts of this clonotype. The V call is TRBV20-1, the J call TRBJ1-5; no reliable D call. CDR3 length: 16 amino acids. CDR1 is DFQATT, CDR2 SNEGSKA, per germline (reference sequence). Trimming took 0 bases from V and 3 from J, leaving 15 bases between them. Here the CDR3 DNA reads TGCAGTGCTAGAGATCGTCTTGGCAGTGACAATCAGCCCCAGCATTTT. Translation: CSARDRLGSDNQPQHF.

This clonotype was counted between two and nine times. The chain combines TRBV28 with TRBJ2-2; tentatively, D is TRBD2 (7 bases). The ends were cut back, 6 bases at V and 4 bases at J, with 30 bases in the middle. The CDR3 is 20 residues long. The germline CDR1 and CDR2 sequences are MDHEN and SYDVKM. CDR3 in amino acids: CASSFYPTTGAGAVTGELFF. The CDR3 coding sequence is TGTGCCAGCAGCTTCTACCCCACCACCGGGGCGGGGGCCGTCACCGGGGAGCTGTTTTTT.

The count of this clonotype is one. The chain combines TRBV14 with TRBJ2-1; 9 nucleotides agree with TRBD2. The CDR3 covers 14 residues. Trimming removed 4 bases from V and 10 bases from J; junction bases left unmatched: 8. The germline V gene encodes CDR1 SGHDN and CDR2 FVKESK. The CDR3 is CASSPTGLAYEQFF. CDR3 DNA: TGTGCCAGCAGCCCGACGGGACTAGCATACGAGCAGTTCTTC.

The V call is TRBV20-1, the J call TRBJ2-2; 7 positions match TRBD1. The length of the CDR3 is 14 residues. After removal of 0 bases from V and 10 bases from J, the junction contained 8 bases not matched to a gene. In germline, CDR1 is DFQATT, CDR2 SNEGSKA (reference sequence). The CDR3 DNA is TGCAGTGCTAGAGACCTAGACAGGGTCGAGGAGCTGTTTTTT. Its protein product is CSARDLDRVEELFF.

The rearrangement joins TRBV7-2 to TRBJ2-5, with D possibly matching TRBD2 (5 bases). This CDR3 spans 13 amino acids. CDR1 is SGHTA, CDR2 FQGNSA, per germline. V dropped 5 bases and J dropped 2 bases, with 9 bases sitting between them. The CDR3 DNA reads TGTGCCAGCAGCCGTACTAGGCAAGAGACCCAGTACTTC. The encoded protein is CASSRTRQETQYF. Together with reference TRBV7-2 and TRBJ2-5, the CDR3 gives the full variable domain: GAGVSQSPSNKVTEKGKDVELRCDPISGHTALYWYRQSLGQGLEFLIYFQGNSAPDKSGLPSDRFSAERTGGSVSTLTIQRTQQEDSAVYLCASSRTRQETQYFGPGTRLLVL.

The rearrangement links TRBV5-4 to TRBJ1-1; D might be TRBD1 (6 bases). The CDR3 totals 13 residues. Germline V CDR1 and CDR2: SGHNT, YYREEE (reference sequence). Trimming pared 2 bases from V and 4 bases from J, leaving 9 bases between. The CDR3, as DNA: TGTGCCAGCAGCTTACAGGGTTGCACTGAAGCTTTCTTT. The encoded protein is CASSLQGCTEAFF.

As concerns this clonotype: The final CDR3 position lacks the conserved phenylalanine or tryptophan, pointing to a likely read error. The gene calls are TRBV5-1 and TRBJ2-1; possible D gene TRBD2, 5 bases. The length of the CDR3 is 16 residues. Germline-derived CDR1 and CDR2 are SGHRS and YFSETQ. Trimming shortened V by 3 bases and J by 7 bases, and 20 bases separated the two germline ends. The CDR3 nucleotides are TGCGCCAGCAGCTCGGTTAGGGCCTCTCGGGATAATGAGCAGTTCATC. This gives the protein CASSSVRASRDNEQFI.

This clonotype was found a few times. V and J are TRBV20-1 and TRBJ2-3; D gene ambiguous. The V gene lost 3 bases and the J gene lost 0 bases, with 7 bases spanning the gap. Germline V gives CDR1 DFQATT, CDR2 SNEGSKA (reference sequence). This CDR3 spans 13 amino acids. CDR3 in DNA: TGCAGTGCTAGGGGTGGGAGCACAGATACGCAGTATTTT. Encoded protein: CSARGGSTDTQYF.

This clonotype was counted only a few times. The chain carries TRBV5-1 and TRBJ2-3, with 8 bases that match TRBD2. Germline CDR1 SGHRS, CDR2 YFSETQ. This CDR3 is built from 15 residues. V dropped 6 bases and J dropped 1; count of bases not matched to a gene: 7. The CDR3 sequence is CASNQRESGTDTQYF. CDR3 DNA sequence: TGCGCCAGCAACCAGCGGGAGTCCGGCACAGATACGCAGTATTTT.

CDR3: CASSLPGASNQPQHF. CDR3 DNA: TGTGCCAGCAGTTTACCGGGTGCGAGCAATCAGCCCCAGCATTTT. V and J are TRBV12-3 or TRBV12-4 and TRBJ1-5; D remains ambiguous. Trimming removed 2 bases at V and 1 base at J, with 9 bases between. The length of the CDR3 is 15 residues.